This TCR beta chain was identified in a study of T cells in Graves' hyperthyroidism and ophthalmopathy. This clonotype was seen only a few times. RNA transcripts served as the template for amplifying TCR beta CDR3 regions. HTBI primers were the set used in a first-round RT-PCR of the TCR CDR3. TCRdb analysed the multiplex PCR reads with MiXCR anew, one entry per CDR3 protein. The table includes a few hundred thousand distinct CDR3 sequences, approximately 15% detected once. Hyperthyroidism, newly diagnosed and lasting under 2 months, affected patients aged 18 to 65. The source is a woman under 30 with Graves' hyperthyroidism that later progressed to Graves' ophthalmopathy. Input material: blood.

The CDR3, as DNA: TGTGCCAGCAGATCCTTAGGGACCGTCACCCAAGAGACCCAGTACTTC. It specifies CASRSLGTVTQETQYF. The chain carries TRBV7-2 and TRBJ2-5, with D tentatively TRBD1 or TRBD2 (5 bases each). The CDR3 is made up of 16 amino acids. Germline assignment: CDR1 SGHTA and CDR2 FQGNSA. Trimming left V 6 bases short and J 1 base short, with 18 bases between.